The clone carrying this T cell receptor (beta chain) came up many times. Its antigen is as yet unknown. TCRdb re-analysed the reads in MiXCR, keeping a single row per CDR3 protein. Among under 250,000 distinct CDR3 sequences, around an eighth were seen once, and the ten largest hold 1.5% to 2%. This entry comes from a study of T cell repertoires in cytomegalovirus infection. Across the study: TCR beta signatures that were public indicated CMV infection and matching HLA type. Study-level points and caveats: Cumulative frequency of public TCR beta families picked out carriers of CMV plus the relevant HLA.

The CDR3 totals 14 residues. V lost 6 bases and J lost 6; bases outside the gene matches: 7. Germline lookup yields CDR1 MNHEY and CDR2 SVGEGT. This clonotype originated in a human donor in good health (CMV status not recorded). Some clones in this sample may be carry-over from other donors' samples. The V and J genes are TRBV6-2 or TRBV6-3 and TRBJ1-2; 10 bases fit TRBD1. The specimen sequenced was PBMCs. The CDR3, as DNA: TGTGCCAGCAGGCTCGACAGGGGGCAGGATGGCTACACCTTC. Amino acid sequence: CASRLDRGQDGYTF.